The present entry profiles one T cell receptor beta chain with its context. In the authors' workflow: Cell counts per sample came from amplifying reference gene primers. Measured with immunoSEQ multiplex PCR; TCRdb has only the in-frame clones, and not every one. That table supplies the V and J calls and clone size; D and trimming were determined from the DNA. In the table there are about 360,000 clones, 80% to 90% of which are singletons. These data originate in a study of blood T cell repertoires in COVID-19. Study-wide background: In Cohort 3, a recovered donor had either two negative PCRs, clearance, or symptom resolution. Sample material is recorded as cDNA or gDNA derived from T cells, B-cell-depleted T cells, or PBMCs.

The CDR3 runs to 14 residues. Looked up from germline, CDR1 is SEHNR and CDR2 is FQNEAQ (reference sequence). V was shortened by 5 bases and J by 0 bases, with 7 bases between the two germline ends. The sequence was collected from a middle-aged man in a cohort exposed to, infected with or recovered from COVID-19 (not recorded which). J is TRBJ1-4 and V is TRBV7-9, with a possible D match to TRBD1 (5 bases). The material sequenced was PBMCs or T cells enriched from blood (not recorded which). This chain's CDR3 is CASSQGSTNEKLFF. In DNA, the CDR3 is TGTGCCAGCAGCCAGGGTTCAACTAATGAAAAACTGTTTTTT.